The clone carrying this T cell receptor beta chain came up many times. This sample was included in a study of T cells in Graves' hyperthyroidism and ophthalmopathy. Study in general: Once the initial diagnosis was made, peripheral blood was obtained before any treatment.

TCR beta CDR3 regions were amplified from RNA transcripts. HTBI primers were employed in a first-round RT-PCR of the TCR CDR3. MiXCR was run by TCRdb on the multiplex PCR reads, yielding one entry per CDR3 protein. The sample consists of nearly 250,000 distinct CDR3 sequences, around 17% of them appearing once. Thyroid ultrasound and orbital computed tomography, with clinical symptoms and serum thyroxine and TRAb, informed diagnoses. The CDR3 loop spans 13 amino acids. Germline V gene lookup returns CDR1 MNHEY and CDR2 SVGEGT. Trimming took off 2 bases at V and 2 bases at J, with 4 bases between the two ends.

This sequence originates from a woman under 30 with Graves' ophthalmopathy. Sequencing was carried out using blood. The V call is TRBV6-2 or TRBV6-3, the J call TRBJ1-5, with no clear D. The CDR3 coding sequence is TGTGCCAGCAGTTACGACGGCAATCAGCCCCAGCATTTT. Translating it yields CASSYDGNQPQHF.